This T cell receptor (beta chain) comes out of a study of graft-versus-host responses after intestinal transplantation. The data were produced by immunoSEQ multiplex PCR, yet TCRdb's version contains in-frame clones alone and is incomplete. The sample holds about 120,000 clones, approximately 90% seen once. As for this clone: What it binds is unknown.

Trimming stripped 5 bases from V and 0 bases from J, with 22 bases between. This CDR3 comprises 18 residues. This TCR came from a human donor who received an intestinal transplant. V and J are TRBV6-7 and TRBJ1-1; D gene unclear. TRBV6-7 is an open reading frame, and its role is uncertain. This specimen was unstimulated CD4+ T cells sorted from spleen or lymph node cells, taken before intestinal transplant. In DNA form, the CDR3 reads TGTGCCAGCAGTCCCCGCCTTATCCGTATACAATTGAACACTGAAGCTTTCTTT. It specifies CASSPRLIRIQLNTEAFF.